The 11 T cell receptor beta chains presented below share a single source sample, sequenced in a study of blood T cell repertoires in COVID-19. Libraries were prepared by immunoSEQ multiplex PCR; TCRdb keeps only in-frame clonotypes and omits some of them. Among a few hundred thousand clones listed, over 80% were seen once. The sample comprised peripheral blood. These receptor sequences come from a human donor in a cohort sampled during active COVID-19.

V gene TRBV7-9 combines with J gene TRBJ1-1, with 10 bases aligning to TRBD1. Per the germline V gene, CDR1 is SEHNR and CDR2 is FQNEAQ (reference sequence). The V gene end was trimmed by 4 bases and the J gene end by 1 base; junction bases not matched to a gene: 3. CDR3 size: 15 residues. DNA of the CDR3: TGTGCCAGCAGCTCCCGGACAGGGGGGAACACTGAAGCTTTCTTT. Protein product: CASSSRTGGNTEAFF. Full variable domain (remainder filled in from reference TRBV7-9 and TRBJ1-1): DTGVSQNPRHKITKRGQNVTFRCDPISEHNRLYWYRQTLGQGPEFLTYFQNEAQLEKSRLLSDRFSAERPKGSFSTLEIQRTEQGDSAMYLCASSSRTGGNTEAFFGQGTRLTVV.

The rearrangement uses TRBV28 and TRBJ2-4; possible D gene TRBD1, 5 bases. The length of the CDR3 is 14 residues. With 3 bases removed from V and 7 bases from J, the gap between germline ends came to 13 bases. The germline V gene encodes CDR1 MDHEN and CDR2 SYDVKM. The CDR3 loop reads CASSFGGRVNIQYF. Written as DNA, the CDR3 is TGTGCCAGCAGTTTCGGCGGCAGGGTGAACATTCAGTACTTC.

CDR3 residues: CASSELAGGGTEAFF. CDR3 DNA: TGTGCCAGCAGTGAATTAGCGGGGGGCGGCACTGAAGCTTTCTTT. The chain uses TRBV25-1 and TRBJ1-1; D possibly corresponds to TRBD1 (6 bases). Germline loops: CDR1 MGHDK, CDR2 SYGVNS. The length of the CDR3 is 15 residues. Trimming removed 1 base at V and 4 bases at J, with 13 bases between.

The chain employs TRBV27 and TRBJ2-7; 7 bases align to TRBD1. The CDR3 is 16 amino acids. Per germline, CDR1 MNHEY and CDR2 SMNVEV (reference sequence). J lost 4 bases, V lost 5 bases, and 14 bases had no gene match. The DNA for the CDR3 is TGTGCCAGCAGTCCCCAGGGGGACCTGGCTACTTACGAGCAGTACTTC. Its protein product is CASSPQGDLATYEQYF.

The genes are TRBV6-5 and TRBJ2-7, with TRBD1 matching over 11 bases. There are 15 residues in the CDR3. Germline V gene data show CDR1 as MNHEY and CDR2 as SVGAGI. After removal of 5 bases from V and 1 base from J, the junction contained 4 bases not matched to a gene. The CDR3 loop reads CASSRDRGGSYEQYF. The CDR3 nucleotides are TGTGCCAGCAGTAGGGACAGGGGGGGGTCCTACGAGCAGTACTTC.

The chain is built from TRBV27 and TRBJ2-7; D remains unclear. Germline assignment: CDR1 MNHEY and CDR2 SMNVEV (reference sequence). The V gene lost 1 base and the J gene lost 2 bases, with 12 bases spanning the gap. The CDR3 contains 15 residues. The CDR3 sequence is CASSLFSLEPYEQYF. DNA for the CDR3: TGTGCCAGCAGTTTATTCAGCCTAGAGCCCTACGAGCAGTACTTC.

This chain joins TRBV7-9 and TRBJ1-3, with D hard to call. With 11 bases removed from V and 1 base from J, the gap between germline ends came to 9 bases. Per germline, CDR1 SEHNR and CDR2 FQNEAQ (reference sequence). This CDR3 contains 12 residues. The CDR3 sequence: CAPSPSGNTIYF. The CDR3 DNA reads TGTGCCCCGAGCCCGTCTGGAAACACCATATATTTT.

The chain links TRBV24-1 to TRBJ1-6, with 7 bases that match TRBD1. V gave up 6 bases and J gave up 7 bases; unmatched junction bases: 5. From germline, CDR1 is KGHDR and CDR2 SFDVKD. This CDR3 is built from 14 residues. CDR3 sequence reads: CATSPTGPNSPLHF. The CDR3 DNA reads TGTGCCACCAGTCCGACAGGGCCAAATTCACCCCTCCACTTT.

In DNA, the CDR3 is TGCGCCAGCAGCCAAGTGTTAGCGATAACAGATACGCAGTATTTT. Translation: CASSQVLAITDTQYF. V and J are TRBV4-3 and TRBJ2-3, with a weak D call TRBD2 (5 bases). V was shortened by 1 base and J by 3 bases, with 11 bases between the two germline ends. Germline V gene lookup returns CDR1 LGHNA and CDR2 YSLEER. The CDR3 extends over 15 amino acids.

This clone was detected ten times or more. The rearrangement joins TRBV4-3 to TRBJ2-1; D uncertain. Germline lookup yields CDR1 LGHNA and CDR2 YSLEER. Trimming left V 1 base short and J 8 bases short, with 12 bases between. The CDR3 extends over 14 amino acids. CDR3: CASSQAAQRHEQFF. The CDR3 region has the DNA TGCGCCAGCAGCCAAGCTGCCCAGAGGCATGAGCAGTTCTTC.

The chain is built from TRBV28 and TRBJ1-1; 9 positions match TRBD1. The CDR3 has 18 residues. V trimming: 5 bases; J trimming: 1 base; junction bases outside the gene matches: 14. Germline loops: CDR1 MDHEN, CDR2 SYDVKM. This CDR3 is CASSVRVYRGQGNTEAFF. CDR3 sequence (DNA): TGTGCCAGCAGTGTCCGGGTATATAGGGGACAGGGGAACACTGAAGCTTTCTTT. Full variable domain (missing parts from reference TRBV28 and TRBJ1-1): DVKVTQSSRYLVKRTGEKVFLECVQDMDHENMFWYRQDPGLGLRLIYFSYDVKMKEKGDIPEGYSVSREKKERFSLILESASTNQTSMYLCASSVRVYRGQGNTEAFFGQGTRLTVV.